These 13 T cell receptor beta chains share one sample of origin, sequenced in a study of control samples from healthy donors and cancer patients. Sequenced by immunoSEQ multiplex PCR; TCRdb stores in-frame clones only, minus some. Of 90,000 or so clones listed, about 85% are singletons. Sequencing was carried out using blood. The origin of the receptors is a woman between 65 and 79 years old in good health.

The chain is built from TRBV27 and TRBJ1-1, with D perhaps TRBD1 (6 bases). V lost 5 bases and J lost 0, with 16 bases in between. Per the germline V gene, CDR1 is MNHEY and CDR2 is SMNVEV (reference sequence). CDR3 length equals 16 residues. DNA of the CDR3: TGTGCCAGCAGTCCACAACCGACAGGTATGAACACTGAAGCTTTCTTT. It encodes CASSPQPTGMNTEAFF.

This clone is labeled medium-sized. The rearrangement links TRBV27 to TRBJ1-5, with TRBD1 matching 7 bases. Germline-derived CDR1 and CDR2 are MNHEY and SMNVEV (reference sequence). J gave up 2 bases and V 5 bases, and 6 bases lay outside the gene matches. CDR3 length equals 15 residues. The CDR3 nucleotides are TGTGCCAGCAGTGCACAGGGGTTAGGCAATCAGCCCCAGCATTTT. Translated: CASSAQGLGNQPQHF.

Written as DNA, the CDR3 is TGTGCCAGTAGTATTGTTAAGGGGGCTGGTCAGCCCCAGCATTTT. Protein: CASSIVKGAGQPQHF. The V and J genes are TRBV19 and TRBJ1-5; 7 positions match TRBD1. Trimming at V came to 3 bases and at J to 6 bases, leaving 8 bases not matched to a gene. The CDR3 spans 15 residues. The germline CDR1 and CDR2 sequences are LNHDA and SQIVND (reference sequence).

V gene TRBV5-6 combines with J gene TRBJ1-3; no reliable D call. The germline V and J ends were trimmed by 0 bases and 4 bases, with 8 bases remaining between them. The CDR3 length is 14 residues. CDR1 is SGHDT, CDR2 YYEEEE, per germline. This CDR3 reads CASSLASGGNTIYF. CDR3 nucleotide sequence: TGTGCCAGCAGCTTGGCTTCAGGCGGAAACACCATATATTTT.

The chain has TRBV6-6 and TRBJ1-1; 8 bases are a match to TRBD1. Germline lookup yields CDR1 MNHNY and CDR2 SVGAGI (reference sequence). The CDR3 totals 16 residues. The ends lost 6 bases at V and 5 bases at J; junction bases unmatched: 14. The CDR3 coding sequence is TGTGCCAGCAGCCAGGGGGCAGGGGGCGCGGTAACTGAAGCTTTCTTT. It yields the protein CASSQGAGGAVTEAFF.

CDR3 coding DNA: TGTGCCAGCAGCCAAGACAGGGTCACTGAAGCTTTCTTT. As protein: CASSQDRVTEAFF. The V call is TRBV14, the J call TRBJ1-1, with a possible D match to TRBD1 (5 bases). The germline gives CDR1 SGHDN, CDR2 FVKESK. Trimming shortened V by 0 bases and J by 4 bases, and 6 bases separated the two germline ends. This CDR3 has 13 amino acids.

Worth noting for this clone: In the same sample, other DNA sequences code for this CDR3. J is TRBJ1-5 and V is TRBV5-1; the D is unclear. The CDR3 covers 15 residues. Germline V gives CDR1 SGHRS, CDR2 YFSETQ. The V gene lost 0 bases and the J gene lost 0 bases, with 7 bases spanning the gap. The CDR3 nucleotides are TGCGCCAGCAGCTTGGACAGCTATAGCAATCAGCCCCAGCATTTT. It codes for CASSLDSYSNQPQHF.

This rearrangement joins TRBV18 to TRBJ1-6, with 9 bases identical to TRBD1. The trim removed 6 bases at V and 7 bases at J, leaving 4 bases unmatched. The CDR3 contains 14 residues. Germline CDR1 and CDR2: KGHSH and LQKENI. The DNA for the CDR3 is TGTGCCAGCTCCCGCGGACAGGGGAATTCACCCCTCCACTTT. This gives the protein CASSRGQGNSPLHF.

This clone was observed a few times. CDR3 residues: CASSQALSGTSSNQPQHF. The CDR3 nucleotides read TGTGCCAGCAGCCAAGCCTTGAGTGGGACATCTAGCAATCAGCCCCAGCATTTT. This chain links TRBV3-1 (or the pseudogene TRBV3-2) with TRBJ1-5; maybe TRBD1 (6 bases). CDR1 is LGHDT and CDR2 is YNNKEL in the germline V gene (reference sequence). V was clipped by 1 base and J by 0 bases, with 16 bases between them. This CDR3 has 18 residues.

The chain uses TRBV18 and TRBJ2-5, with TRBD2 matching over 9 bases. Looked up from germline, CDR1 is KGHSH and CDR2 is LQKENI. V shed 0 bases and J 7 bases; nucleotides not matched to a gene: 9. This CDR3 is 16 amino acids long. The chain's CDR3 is CASSPPSAGGPGTQYF. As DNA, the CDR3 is TGTGCCAGCTCACCACCCTCAGCGGGAGGACCGGGGACCCAGTACTTC.

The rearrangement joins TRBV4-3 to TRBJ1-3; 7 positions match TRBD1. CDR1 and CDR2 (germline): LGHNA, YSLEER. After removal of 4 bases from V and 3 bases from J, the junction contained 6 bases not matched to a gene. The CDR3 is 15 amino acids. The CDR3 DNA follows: TGCGCCAGCAGCCCCCAGGGGGGGAGTGGAAACACCATATATTTT. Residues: CASSPQGGSGNTIYF.

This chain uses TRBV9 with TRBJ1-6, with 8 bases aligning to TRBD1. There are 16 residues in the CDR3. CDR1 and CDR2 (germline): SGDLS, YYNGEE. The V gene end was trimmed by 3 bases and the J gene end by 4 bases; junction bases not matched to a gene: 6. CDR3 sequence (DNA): TGTGCCAGCAGCGAAGCGACAGGGGAATATAATTCACCCCTCCACTTT. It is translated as CASSEATGEYNSPLHF.

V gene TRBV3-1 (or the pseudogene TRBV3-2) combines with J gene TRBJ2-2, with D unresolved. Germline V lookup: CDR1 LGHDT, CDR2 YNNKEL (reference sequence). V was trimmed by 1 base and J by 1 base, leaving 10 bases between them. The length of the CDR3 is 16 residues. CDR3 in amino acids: CASSQGSLRNTGELFF. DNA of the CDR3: TGTGCCAGCAGCCAAGGGTCCCTAAGGAACACCGGGGAGCTGTTTTTT.